The 19 T cell receptor beta chains below were found in one sample sequenced in a study of molecular identifiers for immune sequencing clone quantification. In TCRdb, the PCR reads were re-called with MiXCR into one record per CDR3 protein. The top ten hold about 0.84% of the sample, which has approximately 590,000 distinct CDR3 sequences, around 25% seen once. The sample was naive CD8+ T cells from blood, with Jurkat cell RNA spiked in. Noted subset: FACS-sorted CD8+CD4-CCR7+CD45RA+ naive T cells. The receptors were sampled from a human donor in good health. Some libraries in this study had Jurkat cell RNA spiked in.

The chain employs TRBV27 and TRBJ1-5, with 7 bases fitting TRBD1. The CDR3 is 15 amino acids. V was pared by 3 bases and J by 6 bases, with 8 bases of the junction left unmatched. CDR1 and CDR2 from the germline V gene are MNHEY and SMNVEV (reference sequence). The chain's CDR3 is CASSLDGTVGQPQHF. As DNA, the CDR3 is TGTGCCAGCAGTTTGGACGGGACAGTCGGTCAGCCCCAGCATTTT.

This clonotype was counted ten times or more. The chain uses TRBV6-5 and TRBJ1-1, with 7 bases that match TRBD1. Trimming at V came to 5 bases and at J to 3 bases, leaving 3 bases not matched to a gene. The germline V gene encodes CDR1 MNHEY and CDR2 SVGAGI. The CDR3 loop spans 13 amino acids. The CDR3 DNA sequence: TGTGCCAGCAGTCGCACAGGGGACACTGAAGCTTTCTTT. This encodes CASSRTGDTEAFF.

This clonotype was detected only a few times. A read error may produce the germline difference seen at one junction end. This chain joins TRBV29-1 and TRBJ1-2, with D perhaps matching TRBD1 (5 bases). The CDR3 sequence is 16 residues long. Per germline, CDR1 SQVTM and CDR2 ANQGSEA. CDR3 in amino acids: CGVELGRDGLGYGYTF. The CDR3 region has the DNA TGCGGCGTTGAACTTGGCAGGGATGGGTTAGGCTATGGCTACACCTTC.

With respect to this clonotype: A much larger clone lies a single base off, so this may be a read error. V gene TRBV7-9 combines with J gene TRBJ2-2; D is perhaps TRBD2 (6 bases). Germline lookup yields CDR1 SEHNR and CDR2 FQNEAQ (reference sequence). This CDR3 has 13 residues. The CDR3 bases are TGTGCCCGGGCGGGGTCGAACACCGGGGAGCTGTTATTT. It is translated as CARAGSNTGELLF.

The sample holds one count of this clonotype. The conserved phenylalanine or tryptophan is not found at the CDR3 terminus, so this likely reflects a read error. The V and J genes are TRBV28 and TRBJ2-1; D perhaps matches TRBD2 (6 bases). The CDR3 has 17 residues. Trimming took 5 bases from V and 0 from J, leaving 17 bases between them. Germline CDR1 MDHEN, CDR2 SYDVKM. This CDR3 reads CASSLRRGRSSYNEQFL. CDR3 coding DNA: TGTGCCAGCAGTCTTCGGAGGGGACGGAGCTCCTACAATGAGCAGTTCCTC.

The table lists this clonotype with a count of one. The J gene is TRBJ2-1, the V gene TRBV5-1; D not resolved. The CDR3 extends over 14 amino acids. V was shortened by 10 bases and J by 0 bases, with 14 bases between the two germline ends. Looked up from germline, CDR1 is SGHRS and CDR2 is YFSETQ. The CDR3 DNA sequence: TGCGCCTGCCGCGAACTAAGCTCCTACAATGAGCAGTTCTTC. It codes for CACRELSSYNEQFF.

This clonotype was observed a handful of times. This chain connects TRBV20-1 to TRBJ1-6; the match to TRBD1 covers 10 bases. This CDR3 is 17 amino acids long. Germline V CDR1 and CDR2: DFQATT, SNEGSKA (reference sequence). Germline trimming cut 0 bases from V and 7 bases from J; bases unmatched to any gene: 9. This CDR3 reads CSARDPGQGVVNSPLHF. The CDR3 DNA reads as TGCAGTGCTAGAGATCCCGGACAGGGGGTCGTCAATTCACCCCTCCACTTT.

There are a few counts of this clonotype. The chain employs TRBV12-3 or TRBV12-4 and TRBJ2-5; TRBD2 agrees at 9 bases. V shed 8 bases, J shed 2 bases, and the junction held 12 bases outside the gene matches. This CDR3 has 16 amino acids. The chain's CDR3 is CASSISGGPIQETQYF. CDR3 DNA sequence: TGTGCCAGCTCGATTAGCGGGGGACCTATACAAGAGACCCAGTACTTC.

The sample holds many counts of this clonotype. The chain joins TRBV7-8 to TRBJ1-1; 11 bases fit TRBD1. Germline loops: CDR1 SGHVS, CDR2 FQNEAQ. V trimming: 4 bases; J trimming: 4 bases; junction bases outside the gene matches: 2. This CDR3 region has 14 residues. CDR3 nucleotides: TGTGCCAGCAGCTGGGACAGGGGGGGCACTGAAGCTTTCTTT. Its translation is CASSWDRGGTEAFF.

This clonotype was observed many times. The chain uses TRBV5-6 and TRBJ2-7; TRBD1 matches 9 bases. Trimming removed 3 bases from V and 5 bases from J; junction bases left unmatched: 9. The CDR3 covers 15 residues. From germline, CDR1 is SGHDT and CDR2 YYEEEE. The DNA for the CDR3 is TGTGCCAGCAGCTCGCTAGACAGGGGGTCGGACGAGCAGTACTTC. Protein product: CASSSLDRGSDEQYF.

In this sample, this clonotype turned up a few times. This chain connects TRBV27 to TRBJ2-7, with 9 bases fitting TRBD2. The germline CDR1 and CDR2 sequences are MNHEY and SMNVEV (reference sequence). CDR3 size: 14 residues. V was pared by 8 bases and J by 3 bases, with 8 bases of the junction left unmatched. This CDR3 is CASAPSGNLYEQYF. CDR3 in DNA: TGTGCCAGCGCCCCTAGCGGGAATCTCTACGAGCAGTACTTC.

This clonotype was detected only a few times. The genes are TRBV7-6 and TRBJ2-3; 12 bases agree with TRBD2. Germline CDR1 is SGHVS and CDR2 is FNYEAQ. The CDR3 covers 17 residues. V lost 5 bases and J lost 2; bases outside the gene matches: 8. The CDR3 spells CASSQPSGGAYTDTQYF. The DNA for the CDR3 is TGTGCCAGCAGCCAACCTAGCGGGGGGGCGTACACAGATACGCAGTATTTT.

The chain carries TRBV13 and TRBJ2-5; D not certain. Germline CDR1 PRHDT, CDR2 FYEKMQ (reference sequence). The CDR3 sequence is 12 residues long. Trimming pared 4 bases from V and 5 bases from J, leaving 8 bases between. For the CDR3, the DNA is TGTGCCAGCAGCTCCTTCCGTGAGACCCAGTACTTC. Protein sequence: CASSSFRETQYF.

The CDR3 protein is CASSYMDRDYGYTF. The CDR3 DNA reads TGTGCCAGCAGTTACATGGACAGGGACTATGGCTACACCTTC. The V and J genes are TRBV6-5 and TRBJ1-2, with TRBD1 matching over 8 bases. The germline gives CDR1 MNHEY, CDR2 SVGAGI. The CDR3 spans 14 residues. The V and J ends lost 2 bases and 3 bases, in that order; junction bases with no gene match: 2.

The J gene is TRBJ2-7, the V gene TRBV7-9, with TRBD2 as a possible D gene (5 bases). Germline CDR1 SEHNR, CDR2 FQNEAQ (reference sequence). The CDR3 runs to 14 residues. V shed 6 bases and J shed 4 bases, with 16 bases lying between them. The CDR3 coding sequence is TGTGCCAGCAGGCCCTGGGAGAGGAGTTACGAGCAGTACTTC. As protein: CASRPWERSYEQYF.

This clonotype occurred many times. This chain uses TRBV3-1 with TRBJ1-2; D not resolved. V dropped 1 base and J dropped 3 bases, with 9 bases sitting between them. The CDR3 runs 14 residues. Germline V CDR1 and CDR2: LGHDT, YNNKEL (reference sequence). This CDR3 is CASSQVGRDYGYTF. The CDR3 DNA sequence: TGTGCCAGCAGCCAAGTCGGTAGGGACTATGGCTACACCTTC.

The V and J genes are TRBV10-3 and TRBJ1-3, with TRBD1 matching 7 bases. Unmatched junction bases numbered 6, after V lost 6 bases and J lost 4 bases. CDR3 length: 14 residues. Germline lookup yields CDR1 ENHRY and CDR2 SYGVKD. For the CDR3, the DNA is TGTGCCATCAGCCCACCAGGGGGAGGAAACACCATATATTTT. Amino acid sequence: CAISPPGGGNTIYF.

This rearrangement joins TRBV6-2 or TRBV6-3 to TRBJ2-1; D is unresolved. Trimming removed 5 bases at V and 7 bases at J, with 12 bases between. The CDR3 contains 13 residues. Per germline, CDR1 MNHEY and CDR2 SVGEGT. The CDR3 region has the DNA TGTGCCAGCAGTCTGGGCTCCGTGAATGAGCAGTTCTTC. Translating gives CASSLGSVNEQFF.

This clonotype appeared a few times. Here the CDR3 DNA reads TGTGCCAGCAGCTTCGAAGGGACAGGGCCCTACGAGCAGTACTTC. As protein: CASSFEGTGPYEQYF. V gene TRBV6-6 combines with J gene TRBJ2-7, with 9 nucleotides matching TRBD1. The CDR3 covers 15 residues. CDR1 MNHNY and CDR2 SVGAGI come from the germline V gene (reference sequence). V dropped 6 bases and J dropped 2; count of bases not matched to a gene: 8.